The 32 T cell receptor beta chains listed next were all sequenced from one sample in a study of cytomegalovirus exposure and HLA in healthy donors. This PCR relied on a set of 60 Vbeta primers and 13 Jbeta primers. Data came from immunoSEQ multiplex PCR; TCRdb stores just in-frame clones and leaves some out. In the table there are some 120,000 clones, roughly three quarters of which are singletons. The sequenced sample consisted of PBMCs. The receptors here all came from a woman aged 40 to 50 in good health and CMV-seropositive.

The chain has TRBV27 and TRBJ1-1; D remains ambiguous. Germline loops: CDR1 MNHEY, CDR2 SMNVEV (reference sequence). The ends were cut back, 0 bases at V and 1 base at J, with 12 bases in the middle. The CDR3 contains 16 residues. The DNA of the CDR3 is TGTGCCAGCAGTTTATCGATCCAGGCTAAGAACACTGAAGCTTTCTTT. Encoded protein: CASSLSIQAKNTEAFF.

The chain combines TRBV27 with TRBJ2-4, with D tentatively TRBD1 (5 bases). CDR3 length: 16 residues. Germline lookup yields CDR1 MNHEY and CDR2 SMNVEV (reference sequence). V was trimmed by 5 bases and J by 2 bases, leaving 16 bases between them. CDR3 DNA: TGTGCCAGCAGTCCCCTAGGGGTGGGAACCAAAAACATTCAGTACTTC. Amino acid sequence: CASSPLGVGTKNIQYF.

This clone has just a few counts. This rearrangement joins TRBV6-1 to TRBJ1-5; 7 nucleotides agree with TRBD1. The CDR3 is 15 residues long. J lost 1 base, V lost 10 bases, and 10 bases had no gene match. Germline loops: CDR1 MNHNS, CDR2 SASEGT. In nucleotides, the CDR3 is TGTGCCACCAAGACAGGGACGGGAAGCAATCAGCCCCAGCATTTT. This gives the protein CATKTGTGSNQPQHF.

The chain is built from TRBV7-9 and TRBJ1-2; D unresolved. The V gene lost 1 base and the J gene lost 10 bases, with 13 bases spanning the gap. CDR1 is SEHNR and CDR2 is FQNEAQ in the germline V gene (reference sequence). This CDR3 has 13 amino acids. The CDR3, as DNA: TGTGCCAGCAGCTTAGTGGCAGGCGCCTTCTACACCTTC. The encoded protein is CASSLVAGAFYTF.

J is TRBJ1-2 and V is TRBV18; the match to TRBD1 covers 7 bases. This CDR3 comprises 12 residues. V lost 5 bases and J lost 8; bases outside the gene matches: 5. From germline, CDR1 is KGHSH and CDR2 LQKENI. The CDR3 spells CASSDRAGGYTF. CDR3 nucleotide sequence: TGTGCCAGCTCAGACAGGGCGGGAGGCTACACCTTC.

The V gene is TRBV7-9, the J gene TRBJ1-3, with D hard to call. V lost 4 bases, J lost 1 base, and 11 bases lay in between. The germline gives CDR1 SEHNR, CDR2 FQNEAQ (reference sequence). The CDR3 has 15 residues. CDR3 loop: CASSSVEASGNTIYF. The CDR3 DNA reads TGTGCCAGCAGCTCTGTGGAGGCATCTGGAAACACCATATATTTT.

This clone was counted once. The chain carries TRBV29-1 and TRBJ2-7; 8 positions match TRBD1. This CDR3 has 13 residues. Trimming at V came to 4 bases and at J to 6 bases, leaving 8 bases not matched to a gene. CDR1 is SQVTM and CDR2 is ANQGSEA in the germline V gene. CDR3 nucleotides: TGCAGCGTTGTAAGTCAGGGGGCGGTCGAGCAGTACTTC. This sequence encodes CSVVSQGAVEQYF.

The rearrangement joins TRBV15 to TRBJ1-3; 7 nucleotides agree with TRBD1. The J segment lost 3 bases and the V segment lost 0 bases, leaving 5 bases of the junction unmatched. Germline V gene sequence: CDR1 LNHNV, CDR2 YYDKDF (reference sequence). The CDR3 runs 16 residues. Here the CDR3 DNA reads TGTGCCACCAGCAGAGACTTGGCAGGGGGTGGAAACACCATATATTTT. This codes for CATSRDLAGGGNTIYF.

The rearrangement uses TRBV2 and TRBJ1-5, with 8 positions matching TRBD1. Germline CDR1 is SNHLY and CDR2 is FYNNEI. J was trimmed by 5 bases and V by 2 bases; bases with no gene match: 5. This CDR3 contains 15 residues. CDR3 sequence (DNA): TGTGCCAGCAGTGAAAGGGCAGGGGGCTATCAGCCCCAGCATTTT. Translating gives CASSERAGGYQPQHF.

The chain carries TRBV19 and TRBJ2-5; 7 bases line up with TRBD1. Losses at the gene ends were 3 bases for V and 5 bases for J; bases not matched to a gene: 3. This CDR3 region has 13 residues. The germline V gene encodes CDR1 LNHDA and CDR2 SQIVND (reference sequence). For the CDR3, the DNA is TGTGCCAGTAGTATCGGGACAGAGGAGACCCAGTACTTC. This translates into CASSIGTEETQYF.

This clone came up once. This chain connects TRBV2 to TRBJ1-2, with D maybe TRBD1 (6 bases). This CDR3 contains 13 residues. Germline V gene lookup returns CDR1 SNHLY and CDR2 FYNNEI. V was cut by 6 bases and J by 6 bases, with 14 bases left in between. The chain's CDR3 is CASRLQGTDGYTF. DNA for the CDR3: TGTGCCAGCAGACTACAGGGTACGGATGGCTACACCTTC.

V gene TRBV7-2 combines with J gene TRBJ2-5, with 7 bases that match TRBD2. CDR3 size: 14 residues. CDR1 and CDR2 (germline): SGHTA, FQGNSA. V was clipped by 0 bases and J by 5 bases; unmatched bases: 3. For the CDR3, the DNA is TGTGCCAGCAGCTTAGCGGGGGGGGTGGAGACCCAGTACTTC. Protein sequence: CASSLAGGVETQYF.

The rearrangement uses TRBV19 and TRBJ2-2; tentatively, D is TRBD2 (5 bases). Germline-derived CDR1 and CDR2 are LNHDA and SQIVND (reference sequence). V lost 3 bases to trimming and J lost 8 bases, with 10 bases between them. The CDR3 contains 13 residues. The CDR3 sequence is CASSIRRAGELFF. The CDR3 DNA sequence: TGTGCCAGTAGTATTAGGCGGGCTGGGGAGCTGTTTTTT.

This sequence joins TRBV11-3 and TRBJ2-3; D is possibly TRBD2 (6 bases). V was trimmed by 4 bases and J by 3 bases, leaving 11 bases between them. Germline CDR1 reads SGHNT; CDR2 reads YENEEA. CDR3 size: 14 residues. CDR3 residues: CASSSGRGTDTQYF. The CDR3 region has the DNA TGTGCCAGCAGCTCAGGCCGGGGGACAGATACGCAGTATTTT.

J is TRBJ2-3 and V is TRBV2, with D unresolved. The germline V and J ends were trimmed by 6 bases and 6 bases, with 10 bases remaining between them. This CDR3 has 12 residues. CDR1 SNHLY and CDR2 FYNNEI come from the germline V gene. The CDR3: CASSPLWDTQYF. CDR3 coding DNA: TGTGCCAGCAGCCCACTTTGGGATACGCAGTATTTT.

V usage is TRBV5-1 and J usage is TRBJ2-2; possible D gene TRBD2, 5 bases. V was trimmed by 2 bases and J by 1 base, leaving 9 bases between them. In germline, CDR1 is SGHRS, CDR2 YFSETQ. The CDR3 has 15 amino acids. In DNA form, the CDR3 reads TGCGCCAGCAGCTTTGCCGGGAAGAACACCGGGGAGCTGTTTTTT. Translation gives CASSFAGKNTGELFF.

This clone was found a few times. CDR3 loop: CASTTDRSSYEQYF. CDR3 coding DNA: TGTGCCAGCACTACGGACAGGAGCTCCTACGAGCAGTACTTC. J is TRBJ2-7 and V is TRBV2; 7 positions match TRBD1. There are 14 residues in the CDR3. The ends lost 7 bases at V and 0 bases at J; junction bases unmatched: 6. The germline CDR1 and CDR2 sequences are SNHLY and FYNNEI. Variable domain in full (rest from reference TRBV2 and TRBJ2-7): EPEVTQTPSHQVTQMGQEVILRCVPISNHLYFYWYRQILGQKVEFLVSFYNNEISEKSEIFDDQFSVERPDGSNFTLKIRSTKLEDSAMYFCASTTDRSSYEQYFGPGTRLTVT.

This chain joins TRBV7-9 and TRBJ2-3; D is perhaps TRBD1 (6 bases). This CDR3 has 14 residues. The ends were cut back, 3 bases at V and 1 base at J, with 8 bases in the middle. Germline CDR1 SEHNR, CDR2 FQNEAQ (reference sequence). The CDR3 region has the DNA TGTGCCAGCAGCTTTAGGACAGGCACAGATACGCAGTATTTT. As protein: CASSFRTGTDTQYF.

The chain carries TRBV19 and TRBJ1-6, with D hard to call. CDR1 and CDR2 from the germline V gene are LNHDA and SQIVND (reference sequence). V lost 6 bases, J lost 9 bases, and 18 bases lay in between. The CDR3 contains 15 residues. CDR3 DNA sequence: TGTGCCAGTAGCCGAAGCGCCGGTGACGGTTCACCCCTCCACTTT. It encodes CASSRSAGDGSPLHF.

This chain uses TRBV12-1 with TRBJ2-7; the table assigns TRBD2, which was not confirmed against the DNA. TRBV12-1 is a recognized pseudogene. The CDR3 is made up of 16 amino acids. The CDR3 is CASSFSAVRGVYEQYF. In DNA form, the CDR3 reads TGTGCCAGCAGCTTTTCAGCGGTGCGGGGGGTCTACGAGCAGTACTTC.

The V gene is TRBV6-6, the J gene TRBJ2-1; D possibly corresponds to TRBD1 (5 bases). Per the germline V gene, CDR1 is MNHNY and CDR2 is SVGAGI (reference sequence). Trimming took off 4 bases at V and 5 bases at J, with 15 bases between the two ends. The CDR3 sequence is 15 residues long. CDR3 in DNA: TGTGCCAGCAGTTCGTTAAGGGGCAGAAACAATGAGCAGTTCTTC. Amino acids: CASSSLRGRNNEQFF.

This clone was detected only a few times. Relative to the germline gene, one junction end is altered; a read error may explain this. This chain links TRBV5-4 with TRBJ1-3; D perhaps matches TRBD1 (6 bases). The CDR3 covers 17 residues. CDR1 is SGHNT and CDR2 is YYREEE in the germline V gene (reference sequence). CDR3 nucleotide sequence: TGTGCCAGCACCCCTCGGCCGTCCGGACAGCTCTGGAAACACCATATATTT. Its protein is CASTPRPSGQLWKHHIF.

This chain links TRBV6-5 with TRBJ1-6; 8 nucleotides align to TRBD1. V gave up 4 bases and J gave up 8 bases; unmatched junction bases: 4. CDR3 length: 14 residues. Germline CDR1 reads MNHEY; CDR2 reads SVGAGI. CDR3 residues: CASSWTGNDSPLHF. DNA of the CDR3: TGTGCCAGCAGTTGGACAGGGAATGATTCACCCCTCCACTTT.

The CDR3 coding sequence is TGTGCCAGCAGGCCGGGAGGGAACACCGGGGAGCTGTTTTTT. It yields the protein CASRPGGNTGELFF. The chain links TRBV9 to TRBJ2-2; 7 nucleotides match TRBD2. Germline V lookup: CDR1 SGDLS, CDR2 YYNGEE. V lost 5 bases and J lost 1; bases outside the gene matches: 2. The CDR3 is made up of 14 amino acids.

The chain recombines TRBV5-4 with TRBJ1-1; 10 positions match TRBD1. The CDR3 covers 15 residues. Germline V lookup: CDR1 SGHNT, CDR2 YYREEE (reference sequence). V was clipped by 2 bases and J by 3 bases; unmatched bases: 4. In DNA, the CDR3 is TGTGCCAGCAGCTTCGGGACAGGGGTTGACACTGAAGCTTTCTTT. Translating gives CASSFGTGVDTEAFF.

This chain connects TRBV7-2 to TRBJ1-6; unclear D gene. V shed 6 bases and J shed 6 bases, with 6 bases lying between them. This CDR3 has 12 residues. Germline V lookup: CDR1 SGHTA, CDR2 FQGNSA. The CDR3 region has the DNA TGTGCCAGCAGTTTCAGTAATTCACCCCTCCACTTT. Its translation: CASSFSNSPLHF.

Only one count was recorded for this clone. The junction shows a germline mismatch at one end, possibly a read error. This rearrangement joins TRBV6-1 to TRBJ2-3; D is undetermined. Germline CDR1 and CDR2: MNHNS and SASEGT. The CDR3 has 15 amino acids. Written as DNA, the CDR3 is TGTGCCAGCAGAGAAGCTGCGGTGGGCACAGATACGCAGTATTTT. Translation gives CASREAAVGTDTQYF.

The chain employs TRBV19 and TRBJ2-5, with D unresolved. The CDR3 is 14 amino acids. Trimming cost V 8 bases and J 5 bases, with 18 bases left between them. Germline assignment: CDR1 LNHDA and CDR2 SQIVND (reference sequence). The CDR3 reads CASQGGATQETQYF. The CDR3 coding sequence is TGTGCCAGTCAAGGCGGCGCAACCCAGGAGACCCAGTACTTC.

V and J are TRBV7-6 and TRBJ2-5; D ambiguous. The ends were cut back, 3 bases at V and 5 bases at J, with 10 bases in the middle. Germline V CDR1 and CDR2: SGHVS, FNYEAQ. There are 13 residues in the CDR3. The CDR3 nucleotides read TGTGCCAGCAGCTTCAGCAGGAAGGAGACCCAGTACTTC. This sequence encodes CASSFSRKETQYF.

The chain links TRBV2 to TRBJ1-1; D gene unclear. Germline lookup yields CDR1 SNHLY and CDR2 FYNNEI. Trimming removed 5 bases at V and 1 base at J, with 8 bases between. This CDR3 region has 13 residues. CDR3 loop: CASSLRWNTEAFF. DNA of the CDR3: TGTGCCAGCAGTCTCAGGTGGAACACTGAAGCTTTCTTT.

V and J are TRBV5-4 and TRBJ2-7, with TRBD1 as a possible D gene (6 bases). The CDR3 spans 14 residues. V lost 0 bases and J lost 3, with 10 bases in between. CDR1 SGHNT and CDR2 YYREEE come from the germline V gene (reference sequence). CDR3 bases: TGTGCCAGCAGCTTGGGCCAGGGGTTCTACGAGCAGTACTTC. This translates into CASSLGQGFYEQYF.

This chain connects TRBV6-5 to TRBJ1-2; no clear D gene. With 8 bases removed from V and 1 base from J, the gap between germline ends came to 8 bases. Germline values: CDR1 MNHEY, CDR2 SVGAGI. The CDR3 totals 12 residues. The CDR3 loop reads CASGGINYGYTF. The CDR3 DNA is TGTGCCAGCGGAGGGATTAACTATGGCTACACCTTC.